A selection of T cell receptor beta chains follows, all from one sample in a study of technical replicates of blood from a handful of donors. Assay: immunoSEQ multiplex PCR; the TCRdb copy retains only in-frame clones and omits some. The repertoire holds approximately 84,000 clones, more than 95% seen once, with around 0.15% in the top ten. Sequenced sample: T cells isolated from PBMCs. These receptor sequences come from a human donor in good health. Each CDR3 is given with its conserved first and last residue. A D gene is named only where the DNA matches it firmly. A row's size may be missing; if present it is once, few, many or a size class.

.	TRBV21-1	TRBJ2-7	.	TGTGCCAGCAGCGGGACAGGCGCTTCCTACGAGCAGTACTTC	CASSGTGASYEQYF
.	TRBV13	TRBJ2-7	TRBD1	TGTGCCAGCAGCCCGGAGGACAGGGGCAACGAGCAGTACTTC	CASSPEDRGNEQYF
.	TRBV28	TRBJ1-4	.	TGTGCCAGCAGTTTAGGGGGCAGAGCTGAAAAACTGTTTTTT	CASSLGGRAEKLFF
.	TRBV7-6	TRBJ1-4	TRBD1	TGTGCCAGCAGCTTCCGCCGACAGGGAGGTGGTGAAAAACTGTTTTTT	CASSFRRQGGGEKLFF
.	TRBV27	TRBJ2-1	TRBD1	TGTGCCAGCAGTTTCACAGGGGCTTACAATGAGCAGTTCTTC	CASSFTGAYNEQFF
.	TRBV7-9	TRBJ1-5	.	TGTGCCAGCAGTTTGGCGGGGAGCAATCAGCCCCAGCATTTT	CASSLAGSNQPQHF
.	TRBV5-1	TRBJ2-7	TRBD1	TGCGCCAGCAGCCCGCACCGGGACAGTGTCTACGAGCAGTACTTC	CASSPHRDSVYEQYF
.	TRBV7-9	TRBJ2-3	TRBD2	TGTGCCAGCAGCGCATTAGCGGGAGTTTTTACAGATACGCAGTATTTT	CASSALAGVFTDTQYF
.	TRBV29-1	TRBJ2-1	.	TGCAGCGTTGATGGGGCGGGATCTTACAATGAGCAGTTCTTC	CSVDGAGSYNEQFF
.	TRBV28	TRBJ2-5	.	TGTGCCAGCAGCGATCCCGGGGGAGTGGGAGAGGAGACCCAGTACTTC	CASSDPGGVGEETQYF
once	TRBV4-1	TRBJ2-1	.	TGCGCCAGCAGCCAAGGGGCCGGCGGGGTGTTCTCCTACAATGAGCAGTTCTTC	CASSQGAGGVFSYNEQFF
.	TRBV18	TRBJ2-5	TRBD2	TGTGCCAGCTCCATCAACGACGGGACTAGCGGGACCCAGTACTTC	CASSINDGTSGTQYF
.	TRBV30	TRBJ1-2	.	TGTGCCTGGGCCCACGGGGGGAACTATGGCTACACCTTC	CAWAHGGNYGYTF
.	TRBV6-1	TRBJ1-1	.	TGTGCCAGCAGTGAAGGAAGGGGGATCTACGAAGCTTTCTTT	CASSEGRGIYEAFF
.	TRBV15	TRBJ2-2	TRBD1	TGTGCCACCAGCAGTTATACAGGGGGCAGGACCGGGGAGCTGTTTTTT	CATSSYTGGRTGELFF
once	TRBV29-1	TRBJ2-5	.	TGCAGCGTCGGGGACCAAAGGGGGTCGGAGACCCAGTACTTC	CSVGDQRGSETQYF
.	TRBV11-2	TRBJ2-2	TRBD2	TGTGCCAGCAGCCCGGGACTAGCCCGGACAGGGGAGCTGTTTTTT	CASSPGLARTGELFF
.	TRBV29-1	TRBJ1-5	.	TGCAGCGTTGTTACAGGCGGGGGTGGACCCCAGCATTTT	CSVVTGGGGPQHF
.	TRBV5-5	TRBJ1-4	TRBD1	TGTGCCAGCAGCTTTCAGGGGGCTCTAGGTGAAAAACTGTTTTTT	CASSFQGALGEKLFF
.	TRBV6-5	TRBJ2-7	.	TGTGCCAGCAGCCTTAACAGTATATCTGGTTACGAGCAGTACTTC	CASSLNSISGYEQYF
.	TRBV5-1	TRBJ1-3	.	TGCGCCAGCAGCTTGGAGTTCGGCGGCGGAAACACCATATATTTT	CASSLEFGGGNTIYF
once	TRBV5-4	TRBJ1-2	.	TGTGCCAGCAGCCCTCTCCCGGGACAAGATCATAACTATGGCTACACCTTC	CASSPLPGQDHNYGYTF
once	TRBV19	TRBJ2-1	.	TGTGCCAGTAGTTTGCGACTGATCTCCTACAATGAGCAGTTCTTC	CASSLRLISYNEQFF
.	TRBV20-1	TRBJ2-1	.	TGCAGTGCTAGCGGTCCCAATGAGCAGTTCTTC	CSASGPNEQFF
.	TRBV7-8	TRBJ2-7	.	TGTGCCAGCAGCCCCTGGACAGCGAGCTCCTACGAGCAGTACTTC	CASSPWTASSYEQYF
.	TRBV6-1	TRBJ2-7	TRBD1	TGTGCCAGCAGTGAAGGTAGGACAGGAACCTACGAGCAGTACTTC	CASSEGRTGTYEQYF
.	TRBV28	TRBJ1-3	TRBD1	TGTGCCAGCAGTTCCGGGACAGGACCCTCTGGAAACACCATATATTTT	CASSSGTGPSGNTIYF
.	TRBV7-9	TRBJ2-7	TRBD1	TGTGCCAGCAGCTCCCGGGGACAGGCAATAAGCTCCTACGAGCAGTACTTC	CASSSRGQAISSYEQYF
.	TRBV4-2	TRBJ2-1	.	TGTGCCAGCAGCCAAGATAGGAGCGATGAGCAGTTCTTC	CASSQDRSDEQFF
.	TRBV7-3	TRBJ1-3	.	TGTGCCAGCAAAGGGAGTGGAAACACCATATATTTT	CASKGSGNTIYF
.	TRBV15	TRBJ2-1	TRBD2	TGTGCCACCAGCGGTGGCGGGAGTGGGAATGAGCAGTTCTTC	CATSGGGSGNEQFF
.	TRBV11-2	TRBJ1-3	.	TGTGCCAGCAGCTTAGCGCGAGGAAACACCATATATTTT	CASSLARGNTIYF
once	TRBV5-4	TRBJ2-3	TRBD1	TGTGCCAGCAGCCTAAGGACAGGAGGTAGCACAGATACGCAGTATTTT	CASSLRTGGSTDTQYF
.	TRBV5-1	TRBJ2-2	.	TGCGCCAGCAGCTTGGATCTAGGGGACACCGGGGAGCTGTTTTTT	CASSLDLGDTGELFF
.	TRBV2	TRBJ1-1	TRBD1	TGTGCCAGCGTTGCGGCAGGGGGCACGTACACTGAAGCTTTCTTT	CASVAAGGTYTEAFF
.	TRBV2	TRBJ2-4	TRBD1	TGTGCCAGCAGTTTTGAGGACAGGTGGAACATTCAGTACTTC	CASSFEDRWNIQYF
.	TRBV5-1	TRBJ1-4	TRBD1	TGCGCCAGCAGCGTAACAGGGGGCGGAAGAGAAAAACTGTTTTTT	CASSVTGGGREKLFF
.	TRBV5-1	TRBJ1-1	.	TGCGCCAGCAGCTCCTCAGGAGGGTATGGCACTGAAGCTTTCTTT	CASSSSGGYGTEAFF
.	TRBV30	TRBJ1-1	TRBD1	TGTGCCTGGAGGCCGGGACAGTCTGAAGCTTTCTTT	CAWRPGQSEAFF
once	TRBV7-2	TRBJ2-5	TRBD2	TGTGCCAGCAGCTTATCTAGCGGGAGTCGAGAGACCCAGTACTTC	CASSLSSGSRETQYF
.	TRBV10-2	TRBJ2-7	TRBD1	TGCGCCAGCATGGACAGGGGGCTCGTCGAGCAGTACTTC	CASMDRGLVEQYF